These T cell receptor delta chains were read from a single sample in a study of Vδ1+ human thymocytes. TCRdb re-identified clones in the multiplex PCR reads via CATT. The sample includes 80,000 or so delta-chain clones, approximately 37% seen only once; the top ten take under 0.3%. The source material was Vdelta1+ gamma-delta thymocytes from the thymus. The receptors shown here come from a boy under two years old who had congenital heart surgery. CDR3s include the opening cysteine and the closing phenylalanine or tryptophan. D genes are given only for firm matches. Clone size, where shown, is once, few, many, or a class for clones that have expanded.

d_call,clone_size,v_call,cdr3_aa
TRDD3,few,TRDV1,CALGELGARARLGNSYTDKLIF
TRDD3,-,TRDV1,CALGELYLLLGISDTDKLIF
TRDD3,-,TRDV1,CALGELPHLRVTGGPPRYTDKLIF
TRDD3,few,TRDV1,CALGRTGGYYYTDKLIF
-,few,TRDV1,CALGAKKGYWPDKLIF
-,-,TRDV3,CAPPYEVGSSWDTRQMFF
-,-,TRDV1,CALGGPGVDGSYTDKLIF
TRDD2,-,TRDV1,CALGITNIPTKGLGPDKLIF
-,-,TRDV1,CALGELGVKSASRRIRVLRITDKLIF
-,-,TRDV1,CALGASPLGGGPYTDKLIF
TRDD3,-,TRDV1,CALGTLLTGGHYTDKLIF
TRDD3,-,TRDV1,CALGELVWNFLQTGGYRATDKLIF
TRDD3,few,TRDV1,CALGEPHNYWGTVYTDKLIF
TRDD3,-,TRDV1,CAVKWGILKGTDKLIF
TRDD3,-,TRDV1,CALGEGTWVRAQLGDRVNTDKLIF
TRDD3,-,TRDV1,CALGSPGRTLGDTRGWYTDKLIF
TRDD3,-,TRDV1,CALGELQHVLGGYYTDKLIF
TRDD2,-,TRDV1,CALGVPFLTYRVEEYTDKLIF
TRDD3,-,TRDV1,CALGKLGRGLQKWGILKLIF
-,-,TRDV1,CALGEPADLLYWRTGKLIF